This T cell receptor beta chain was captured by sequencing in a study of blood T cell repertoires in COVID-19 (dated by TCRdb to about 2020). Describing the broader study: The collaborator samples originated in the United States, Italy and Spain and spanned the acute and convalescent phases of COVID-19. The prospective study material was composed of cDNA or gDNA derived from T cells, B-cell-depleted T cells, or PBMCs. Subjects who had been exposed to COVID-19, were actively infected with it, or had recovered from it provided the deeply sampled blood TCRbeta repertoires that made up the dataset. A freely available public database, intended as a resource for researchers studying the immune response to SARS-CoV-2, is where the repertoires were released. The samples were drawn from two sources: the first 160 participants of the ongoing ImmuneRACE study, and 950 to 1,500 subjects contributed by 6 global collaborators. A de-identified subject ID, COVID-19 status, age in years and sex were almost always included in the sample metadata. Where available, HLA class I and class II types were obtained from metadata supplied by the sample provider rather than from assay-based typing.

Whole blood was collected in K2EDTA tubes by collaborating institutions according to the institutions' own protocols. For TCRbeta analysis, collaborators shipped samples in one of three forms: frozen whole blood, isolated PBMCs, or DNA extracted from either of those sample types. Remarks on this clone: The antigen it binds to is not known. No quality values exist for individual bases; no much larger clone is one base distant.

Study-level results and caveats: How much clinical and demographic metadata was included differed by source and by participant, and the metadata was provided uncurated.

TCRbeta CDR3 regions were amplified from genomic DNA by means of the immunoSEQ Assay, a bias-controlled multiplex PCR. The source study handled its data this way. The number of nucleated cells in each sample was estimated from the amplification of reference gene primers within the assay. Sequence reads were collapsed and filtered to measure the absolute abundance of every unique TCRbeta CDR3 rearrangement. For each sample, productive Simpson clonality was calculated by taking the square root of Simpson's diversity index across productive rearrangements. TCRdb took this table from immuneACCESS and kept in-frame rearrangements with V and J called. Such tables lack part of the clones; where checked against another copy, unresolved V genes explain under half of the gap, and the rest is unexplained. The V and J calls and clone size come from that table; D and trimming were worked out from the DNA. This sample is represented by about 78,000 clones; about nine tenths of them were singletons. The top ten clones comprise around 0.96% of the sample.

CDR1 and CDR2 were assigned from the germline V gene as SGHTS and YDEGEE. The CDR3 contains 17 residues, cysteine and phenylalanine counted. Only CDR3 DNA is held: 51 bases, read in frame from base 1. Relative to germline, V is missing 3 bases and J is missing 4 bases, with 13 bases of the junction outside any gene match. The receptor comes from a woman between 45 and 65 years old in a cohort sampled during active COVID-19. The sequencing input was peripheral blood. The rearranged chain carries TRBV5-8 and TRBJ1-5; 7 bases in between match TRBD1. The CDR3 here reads CASSSLGRDSLNQPQHF. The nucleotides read TGTGCCAGCAGCTCCCTAGGCCGGGACAGCCTAAATCAGCCCCAGCATTTT.